This T cell receptor (beta chain) is from a study of shared clonotypes between healthy human individuals. Across the study: Participating donors consisted of two women and three men aged 18 to 49. Findings and caveats of the study: The sampled material consisted only of blood, and tissue repertoires are likely to differ.

Naive CD8 cells lacked CD45RO and underwent positive selection for CCR7, leaving out terminally differentiated effector memory CD45RA+ cells. The table came from immunoSEQ multiplex PCR; TCRdb's copy has only in-frame clones and leaves some out. In the table there are a few million clones, 90% to 95% of which are singletons. This clone has a single count. The antigen remains undetermined. The CDR3 totals 15 residues. Looked up from germline, CDR1 is LNHDA and CDR2 is SQIVND (reference sequence). V shed 4 bases and J 6 bases; nucleotides not matched to a gene: 7. The TCR was taken from a man aged 18 to 35 in good health. Some clones in this sample may be carry-over from other donors' samples. Sample: naive CD8+ T cells from PBMCs. The V gene is TRBV19, the J gene TRBJ2-2; 8 nucleotides line up with TRBD1. The CDR3, as DNA: TGTGCCAGTAGTACCCTTCAGGGGGCGGCCGGGGAGCTGTTTTTT. Amino acid sequence: CASSTLQGAAGELFF.